Below, 26 T cell receptor beta chains from the same sample are listed, as sequenced in a study of Graves' ophthalmopathy and Graves' hyperthyroidism. RNA transcripts were the template, and TCR beta CDR3 regions were amplified from them. Following a first-round RT-PCR that used HTBI primers, a second-round multiplex PCR was carried out. TCRdb recomputed calls from the multiplex PCR reads with MiXCR, one row per CDR3 protein. Of hundreds of thousands of distinct CDR3 sequences detected, about 41% appear once; the ten largest clones hold 2.5% to 3.5%. Sequencing input: peripheral blood. The receptor set was obtained from an adult man with Graves' ophthalmopathy.

The chain is built from TRBV10-3 and TRBJ1-2; D may be TRBD1 (5 bases). Trimming left V 6 bases short and J 3 bases short, with 17 bases between. This CDR3 has 15 residues. The V gene's germline CDR1 is ENHRY and CDR2 SYGVKD. DNA of the CDR3: TGTGCCATCAGGGGGACGAGAGGGAGGGACTATGGCTACACCTTC. It yields the protein CAIRGTRGRDYGYTF.

This clonotype showed up many times. The chain employs TRBV11-2 and TRBJ1-2; no clear D gene. The CDR3 length is 15 residues. CDR1 is SGHAT and CDR2 is FQNNGV in the germline V gene. Trimming took 0 bases from V and 4 from J, leaving 12 bases between them. The CDR3 is CASSLETAGSYGYTF. In nucleotides, the CDR3 is TGTGCCAGCAGCTTAGAAACCGCCGGTTCCTATGGCTACACCTTC.

In its sample, this clonotype was seen a few times. The J gene is TRBJ1-2, the V gene TRBV6-5, with D perhaps matching TRBD1 (6 bases). The CDR3 spans 14 residues. Germline V gene data show CDR1 as MNHEY and CDR2 as SVGAGI. The V end lost 6 bases, the J end lost 3 bases, and 14 bases lay between the germline ends. DNA of the CDR3: TGTGCCAGCAGCCGAACGACAGGCGACTATGGCTACACCTTC. This codes for CASSRTTGDYGYTF.

The genes are TRBV29-1 and TRBJ2-6; 9 bases match TRBD1. Unmatched junction bases numbered 7, after V lost 1 base and J lost 12 bases. The CDR3 is 14 amino acids. Germline CDR1 reads SQVTM; CDR2 reads ANQGSEA. The CDR3 here is CSVEVRGQGRVLTF. In nucleotides, the CDR3 is TGCAGCGTTGAAGTCAGGGGACAGGGCCGCGTCCTGACTTTC. Full variable domain (missing parts from reference TRBV29-1 and TRBJ2-6): SAVISQKPSRDICQRGTSLTIQCQVDSQVTMMFWYRQQPGQSLTLIATANQGSEATYESGFVIDKFPISRPNLTFSTLTVSNMSPEDSSIYLCSVEVRGQGRVLTFGAGSRLTVL.

The chain is built from TRBV7-8 and TRBJ1-6, with a tentative D call TRBD1 (6 bases). V gave up 5 bases and J gave up 10 bases, with 15 bases separating them. The CDR3 has 14 residues. Germline assignment: CDR1 SGHVS and CDR2 FQNEAQ. CDR3 amino acids: CASSPNRERSPLHF. CDR3 nucleotide sequence: TGTGCCAGCAGCCCTAACAGGGAAAGGTCACCCCTCCACTTT.

This chain joins TRBV20-1 and TRBJ1-1, with 9 bases fitting TRBD1. The J segment lost 4 bases and the V segment lost 5 bases, leaving 17 bases of the junction unmatched. The CDR3 loop spans 17 amino acids. The germline V gene encodes CDR1 DFQATT and CDR2 SNEGSKA (reference sequence). The DNA of the CDR3 is TGCAGTGCTGGTGGGCCCAACAGGGGGCTCGGAGGCACTGAAGCTTTCTTT. Protein sequence: CSAGGPNRGLGGTEAFF.

This clonotype occurred once. The chain has TRBV7-2 and TRBJ1-6; D unresolved. Trimming removed 5 bases at V and 7 bases at J, with 24 bases between. This CDR3 contains 18 residues. Germline loops: CDR1 SGHTA, CDR2 FQGNSA. Written as DNA, the CDR3 is TGTGCCAGCAGCCCTCCCTTAAGGTTGGGAGCTCCCAATTCACCCCTCCACTTT. Amino acid sequence: CASSPPLRLGAPNSPLHF.

This clonotype was counted only a few times. The chain joins TRBV4-1 to TRBJ1-1, with D unresolved. Trimming cost V 3 bases and J 7 bases, with 12 bases left between them. CDR3 length equals 13 residues. The germline V gene has CDR1 MGHRA and CDR2 YSYEKL. The CDR3 reads CASSHVSTREAFF. The CDR3 nucleotides read TGCGCCAGCAGCCACGTTTCTACACGTGAAGCTTTCTTT.

V usage is TRBV7-2 and J usage is TRBJ2-7; D perhaps matches TRBD1 (6 bases). The germline V gene has CDR1 SGHTA and CDR2 FQGNSA. V was shortened by 4 bases and J by 5 bases, with 12 bases between the two germline ends. This CDR3 has 13 amino acids. CDR3 region: CASSSYRVNEQYF. CDR3 sequence (DNA): TGTGCCAGCAGCTCGTACAGGGTAAACGAGCAGTACTTC.

A note on this clonotype: This may stem from a read error, because a much larger clone lies one nucleotide away. The genes are TRBV12-3 or TRBV12-4 and TRBJ1-4, with 7 bases fitting TRBD1. This CDR3 region has 14 residues. V was pared by 10 bases and J by 4 bases, with 9 bases of the junction left unmatched. CDR3 in amino acids: CANSVGTDNEKLFF. Here the CDR3 DNA reads TGTGCCAACAGCGTCGGGACAGATAATGAAAAACTGTTTTTT.

This clonotype was found many times. The chain employs TRBV20-1 and TRBJ2-5; 7 bases map to TRBD1. V was clipped by 6 bases and J by 4 bases; unmatched bases: 8. This CDR3 region has 13 residues. Germline V CDR1 and CDR2: DFQATT, SNEGSKA (reference sequence). The CDR3 region has the DNA TGCAGTGCGGGACAGCGTACGGGAGAGACCCAGTACTTC. This codes for CSAGQRTGETQYF.

This clonotype was seen ten or more times. The chain uses TRBV7-8 and TRBJ1-5; no clear D. V gave up 5 bases and J gave up 4 bases, with 12 bases separating them. This CDR3 region has 14 residues. Germline lookup yields CDR1 SGHVS and CDR2 FQNEAQ. CDR3 coding DNA: TGTGCCAGCAGCCCGCGGACTGGGAATCAGCCCCAGCATTTT. Amino acid sequence: CASSPRTGNQPQHF.

This clonotype was detected ten times or more. The chain carries TRBV6-6 and TRBJ1-1; D is unresolved. CDR1 is MNHNY and CDR2 is SVGAGI in the germline V gene (reference sequence). Trimming removed 0 bases from V and 8 bases from J, with 7 bases in between. The CDR3 extends over 12 amino acids. In DNA form, the CDR3 reads TGTGCCAGCAGTTACTCGGATAAAGAAGCTTTCTTT. Its translation is CASSYSDKEAFF.

The table lists this clonotype with many counts. This chain joins TRBV29-1 and TRBJ2-5; 11 bases agree with TRBD2. V gave up 6 bases and J gave up 5 bases; unmatched junction bases: 11. CDR1 is SQVTM and CDR2 is ANQGSEA in the germline V gene. The CDR3 has 15 amino acids. CDR3 protein: CSVAGLAGRDETQYF. The CDR3 nucleotides read TGCAGCGTCGCCGGACTAGCGGGCCGAGATGAGACCCAGTACTTC. The whole variable domain, remainder taken from reference TRBV29-1 and TRBJ2-5, is SAVISQKPSRDICQRGTSLTIQCQVDSQVTMMFWYRQQPGQSLTLIATANQGSEATYESGFVIDKFPISRPNLTFSTLTVSNMSPEDSSIYLCSVAGLAGRDETQYFGPGTRLLVL.

This clonotype was observed a few times. CDR3 in DNA: TGCGCCAGCAGCTTCCTGGACGGATCCTATAACTATGGCTACACCTTC. This gives the protein CASSFLDGSYNYGYTF. The chain combines TRBV5-1 with TRBJ1-2; no firm D call. CDR1 SGHRS and CDR2 YFSETQ come from the germline V gene. Trimming pared 2 bases from V and 1 base from J, leaving 15 bases between. This CDR3 spans 16 amino acids.

V is TRBV9 and J is TRBJ1-1, with TRBD1 as a possible D gene (6 bases). This CDR3 has 15 residues. Germline lookup yields CDR1 SGDLS and CDR2 YYNGEE. Trimming stripped 2 bases from V and 1 base from J, with 12 bases between. DNA of the CDR3: TGTGCCAGCAGCGTCCAGGGGTTCGGGAACACTGAAGCTTTCTTT. It yields the protein CASSVQGFGNTEAFF.

This clonotype showed up many times. The chain has TRBV7-3 and TRBJ1-6, with a weak D call TRBD1 (6 bases). V was shortened by 5 bases and J by 7 bases, with 15 bases between the two germline ends. CDR1 and CDR2 from the germline V gene are SGHTA and FQGTGA. The CDR3 spans 15 residues. The CDR3 sequence is CASSEQGIPNSPLHF. The CDR3 DNA sequence: TGTGCCAGCAGCGAACAGGGTATCCCGAATTCACCCCTCCACTTT. Together with reference TRBV7-3 and TRBJ1-6, the CDR3 gives the full variable domain: GAGVSQTPSNKVTEKGKYVELRCDPISGHTALYWYRQSLGQGPEFLIYFQGTGAADDSGLPNDRFFAVRPEGSVSTLKIQRTERGDSAVYLCASSEQGIPNSPLHFGNGTRLTVT.

In the case of this clonotype: A much larger clone differs by one base, so this may be a read error. The V and J genes are TRBV19 and TRBJ2-2; D might be TRBD1 or TRBD2, each matching 5 bases. The CDR3 contains 15 residues. CDR1 is LNHDA, CDR2 SQIVND, per germline (reference sequence). Trimming stripped 3 bases from V and 4 bases from J, with 12 bases between. CDR3 sequence: CASSMGPTGTGELFF. As DNA, the CDR3 is TGTGCCAGTAGTATGGGACCTACGGGCACCGGGGAGCTGTTTTTT.

To note about this clonotype: A much larger clone lies a single base off, so this may be a read error. CDR3 coding DNA: TGTACCAGTACCAGTAGTCCAGGGATGAACACTGAAGCTTTCTTT. Its protein product is CTSTSSPGMNTEAFF. The chain carries TRBV29-1 and TRBJ1-1, with D possibly matching TRBD1 (5 bases). This CDR3 has 15 residues. Per the germline V gene, CDR1 is SQVTM and CDR2 is ANQGSEA.

CDR3 DNA sequence: TGTGCCAGCAGTGAACAGGGACTTCAGAACACTGAAGCTTTCTTT. Its translation is CASSEQGLQNTEAFF. This rearrangement joins TRBV2 to TRBJ1-1; maybe TRBD1 (5 bases). The V gene lost 2 bases and the J gene lost 1 base, with 11 bases spanning the gap. CDR3 length equals 15 residues. Germline lookup yields CDR1 SNHLY and CDR2 FYNNEI.

This clonotype has just a few counts. The V and J genes are TRBV30 and TRBJ1-2; 9 bases agree with TRBD1. Germline V gene lookup returns CDR1 GTSNPN and CDR2 SVGIG (reference sequence). The V and J ends lost 0 bases and 5 bases, in that order; junction bases with no gene match: 4. The CDR3 runs 14 residues. The CDR3 bases are TGTGCCTGGAGTGTACGGGACAGGGAGTATGGCTACACCTTC. This translates into CAWSVRDREYGYTF. The full variable domain, completed using reference TRBV30 and TRBJ1-2, is SQTIHQWPATLVQPVGSPLSLECTVEGTSNPNLYWYRQAAGRGLQLLFYSVGIGQISSEVPQNLSASRPQDRQFILSSKKLLLSDSGFYLCAWSVRDREYGYTFGSGTRLTVV.

The chain has TRBV29-1 and TRBJ1-3, with a possible D match to TRBD1 (5 bases). V shed 5 bases and J shed 7 bases, with 12 bases lying between them. This CDR3 is built from 12 residues. CDR1 is SQVTM and CDR2 is ANQGSEA in the germline V gene. CDR3 sequence (DNA): TGCAGCGTTTGGGCAGGGTTGAACACCATATATTTT. Translating gives CSVWAGLNTIYF.

The J gene is TRBJ2-7, the V gene TRBV27, with 7 bases matching TRBD2. CDR3 length: 14 amino acids. Germline CDR1 is MNHEY and CDR2 is SMNVEV (reference sequence). After removal of 3 bases from V and 1 base from J, the junction contained 3 bases not matched to a gene. CDR3 sequence reads: CASSLTSRSYEQYF. CDR3 nucleotide sequence: TGTGCCAGCAGTTTGACTAGCAGATCCTACGAGCAGTACTTC.

This clonotype has a count of ten or more. This rearrangement joins TRBV6-6 to TRBJ2-7; 7 nucleotides agree with TRBD2. Germline-derived CDR1 and CDR2 are MNHNY and SVGAGI (reference sequence). The CDR3 is made up of 17 amino acids. V gave up 2 bases and J gave up 6 bases; unmatched junction bases: 16. CDR3 amino acids: CASSYEGAGGSDREQYF. CDR3 bases: TGTGCCAGCAGTTACGAGGGTGCTGGCGGGAGCGATCGCGAGCAGTACTTC.

DNA for the CDR3: TGTGCCAGCGGACTAGACAGGGGGCGAATGAACACTGAAGCTTTCTTT. This encodes CASGLDRGRMNTEAFF. The chain links TRBV7-9 to TRBJ1-1; 10 bases line up with TRBD1. With 8 bases clipped from V and 0 bases from J, the junction kept 9 bases outside the gene matches. Germline V gene sequence: CDR1 SEHNR, CDR2 FQNEAQ (reference sequence). The CDR3 is made up of 16 amino acids.

As concerns this clonotype: This sequence may be a read error, since a much larger clone differs from it by one base. This chain uses TRBV12-3 or TRBV12-4 with TRBJ2-7, with 9 bases fitting TRBD1. This CDR3 is built from 15 residues. The CDR3 nucleotides are TGTGCCAGCAGACTAGGGACAGGGTCGGGTTACGAGCAGCACTTC. Encoded protein: CASRLGTGSGYEQHF.